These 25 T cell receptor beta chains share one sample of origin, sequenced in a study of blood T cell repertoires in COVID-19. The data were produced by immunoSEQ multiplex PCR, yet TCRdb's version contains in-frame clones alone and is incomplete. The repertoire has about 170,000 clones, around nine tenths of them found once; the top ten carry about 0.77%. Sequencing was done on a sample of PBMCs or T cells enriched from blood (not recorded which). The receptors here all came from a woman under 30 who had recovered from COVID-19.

CDR3 loop: CASSGRGVRAYNEQFF. CDR3 in DNA: TGTGCCAGCAGTGGCCGGGGGGTCCGCGCATACAATGAGCAGTTCTTC. The V call is TRBV6-1, the J call TRBJ2-1; 7 bases line up with TRBD2. Trimming removed 4 bases from V and 4 bases from J; junction bases left unmatched: 10. The germline CDR1 and CDR2 sequences are MNHNS and SASEGT. The CDR3 sequence is 16 residues long.

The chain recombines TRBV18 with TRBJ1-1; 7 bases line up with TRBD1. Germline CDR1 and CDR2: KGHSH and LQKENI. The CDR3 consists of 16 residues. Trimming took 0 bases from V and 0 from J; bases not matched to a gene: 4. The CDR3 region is CASSPPQGSMNTEAFF. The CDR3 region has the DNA TGTGCCAGCTCACCACCACAGGGGAGTATGAACACTGAAGCTTTCTTT.

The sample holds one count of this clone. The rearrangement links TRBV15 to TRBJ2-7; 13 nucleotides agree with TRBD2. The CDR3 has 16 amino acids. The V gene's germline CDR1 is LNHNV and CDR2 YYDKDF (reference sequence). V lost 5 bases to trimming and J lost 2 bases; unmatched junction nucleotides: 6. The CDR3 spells CATSRTSGSRTYEQYF. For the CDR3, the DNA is TGTGCCACCAGCCGGACTAGCGGGAGTAGAACCTACGAGCAGTACTTC.

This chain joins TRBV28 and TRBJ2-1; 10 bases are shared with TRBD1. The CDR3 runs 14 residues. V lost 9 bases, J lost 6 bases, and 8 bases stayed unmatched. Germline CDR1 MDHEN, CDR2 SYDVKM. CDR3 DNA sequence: TGTGCCAGTCTGGGGACAGGGGCTTTCAATGAGCAGTTCTTC. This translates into CASLGTGAFNEQFF.

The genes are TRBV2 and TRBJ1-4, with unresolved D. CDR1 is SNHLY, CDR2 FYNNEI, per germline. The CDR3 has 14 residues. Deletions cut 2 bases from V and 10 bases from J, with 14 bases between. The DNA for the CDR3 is TGTGCCAGCAGTGAACAAGATCGGCCGGGAAAACTGTTTTTT. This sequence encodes CASSEQDRPGKLFF.

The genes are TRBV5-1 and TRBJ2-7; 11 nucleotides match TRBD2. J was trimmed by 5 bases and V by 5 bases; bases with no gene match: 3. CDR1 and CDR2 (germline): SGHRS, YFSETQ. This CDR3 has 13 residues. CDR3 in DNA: TGCGCCAGCAGACTAGCGGGAGTTAACGAGCAGTACTTC. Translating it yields CASRLAGVNEQYF.

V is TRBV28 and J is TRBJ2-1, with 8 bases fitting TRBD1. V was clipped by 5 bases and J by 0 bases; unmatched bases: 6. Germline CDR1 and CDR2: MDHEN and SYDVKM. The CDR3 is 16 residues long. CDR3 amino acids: CASSNRGQGSYNEQFF. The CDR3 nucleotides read TGTGCCAGCAGTAACCGAGGACAGGGCTCCTACAATGAGCAGTTCTTC.

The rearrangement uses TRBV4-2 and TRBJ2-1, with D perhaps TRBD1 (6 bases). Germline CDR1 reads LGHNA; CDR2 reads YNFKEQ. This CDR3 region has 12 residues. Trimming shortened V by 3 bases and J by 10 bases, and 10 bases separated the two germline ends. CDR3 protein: CASSHQRGEQFF. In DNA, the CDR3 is TGTGCCAGCAGCCATCAGAGGGGGGAGCAGTTCTTC.

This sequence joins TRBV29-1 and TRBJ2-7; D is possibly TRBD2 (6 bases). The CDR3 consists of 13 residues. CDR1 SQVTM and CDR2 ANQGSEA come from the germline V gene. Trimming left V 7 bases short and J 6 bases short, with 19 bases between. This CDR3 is CSAREQGFGEQYF. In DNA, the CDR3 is TGCAGCGCCCGGGAGCAGGGCTTCGGCGAGCAGTACTTC.

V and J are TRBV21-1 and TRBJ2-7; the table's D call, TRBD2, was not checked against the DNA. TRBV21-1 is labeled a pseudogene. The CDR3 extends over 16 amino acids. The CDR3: CASSKARREASYEQYF. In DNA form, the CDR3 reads TGTGCCAGCAGCAAAGCAAGGCGGGAGGCCTCCTACGAGCAGTACTTC.

CDR3 nucleotide sequence: TGTGCCTGGAGTACAGGGATCAATCAGCCCCAGCATTTT. As protein: CAWSTGINQPQHF. V is TRBV30 and J is TRBJ1-5; TRBD1 is a possible D gene (6 bases). The CDR3 is 13 residues long. The germline CDR1 and CDR2 sequences are GTSNPN and SVGIG (reference sequence). V dropped 2 bases and J dropped 3 bases, with 8 bases sitting between them.

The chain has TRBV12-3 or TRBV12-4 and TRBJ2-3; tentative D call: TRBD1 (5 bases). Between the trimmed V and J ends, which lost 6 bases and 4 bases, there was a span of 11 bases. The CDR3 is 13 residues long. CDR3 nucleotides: TGTGCCAGCAGCTCACTGGGGCCAGATACGCAGTATTTT. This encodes CASSSLGPDTQYF.

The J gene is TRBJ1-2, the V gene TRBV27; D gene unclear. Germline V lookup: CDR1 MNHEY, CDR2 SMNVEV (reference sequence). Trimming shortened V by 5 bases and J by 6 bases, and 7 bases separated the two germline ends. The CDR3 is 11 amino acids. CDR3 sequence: CASSPGHGYTF. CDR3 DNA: TGTGCCAGCAGTCCAGGCCATGGCTACACCTTC.

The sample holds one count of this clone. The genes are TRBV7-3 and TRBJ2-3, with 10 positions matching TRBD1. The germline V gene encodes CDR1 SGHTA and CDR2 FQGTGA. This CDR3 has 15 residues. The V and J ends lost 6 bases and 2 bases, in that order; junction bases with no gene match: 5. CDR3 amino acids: CASSSGQGTTDTQYF. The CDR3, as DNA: TGTGCCAGCAGTTCGGGACAGGGGACCACAGATACGCAGTATTTT.

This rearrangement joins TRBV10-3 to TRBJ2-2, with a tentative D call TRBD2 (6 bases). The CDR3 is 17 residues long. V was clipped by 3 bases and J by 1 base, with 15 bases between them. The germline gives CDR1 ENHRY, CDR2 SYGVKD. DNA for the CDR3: TGTGCCATCAGTGACCACTATCGGGAGTTGAACACCGGGGAGCTGTTTTTT. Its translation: CAISDHYRELNTGELFF.

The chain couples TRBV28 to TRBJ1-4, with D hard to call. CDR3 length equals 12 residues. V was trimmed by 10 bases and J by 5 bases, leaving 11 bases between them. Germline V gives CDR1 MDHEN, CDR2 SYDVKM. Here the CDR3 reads CATGRSNEKLFF. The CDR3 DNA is TGTGCCACCGGGAGATCGAATGAAAAACTGTTTTTT.

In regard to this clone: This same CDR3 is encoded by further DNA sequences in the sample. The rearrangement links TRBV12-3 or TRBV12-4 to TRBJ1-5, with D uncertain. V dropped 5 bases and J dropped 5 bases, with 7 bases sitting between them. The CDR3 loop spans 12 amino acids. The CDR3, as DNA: TGTGCCAGCAGTGATTCAGATCAGCCCCAGCATTTT. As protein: CASSDSDQPQHF.

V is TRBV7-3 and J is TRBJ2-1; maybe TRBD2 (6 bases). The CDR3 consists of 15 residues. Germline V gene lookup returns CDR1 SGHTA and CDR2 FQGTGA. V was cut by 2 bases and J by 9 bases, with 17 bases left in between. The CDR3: CASSLGGNFGGEQFF. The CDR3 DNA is TGTGCCAGCAGCTTAGGCGGGAACTTTGGTGGTGAGCAGTTCTTC.

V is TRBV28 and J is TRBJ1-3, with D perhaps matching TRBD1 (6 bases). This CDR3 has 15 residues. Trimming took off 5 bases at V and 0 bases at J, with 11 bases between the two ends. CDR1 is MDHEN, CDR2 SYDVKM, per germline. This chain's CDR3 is CASSKMDSSGNTIYF. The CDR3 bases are TGTGCCAGCAGTAAAATGGACAGCTCTGGAAACACCATATATTTT.

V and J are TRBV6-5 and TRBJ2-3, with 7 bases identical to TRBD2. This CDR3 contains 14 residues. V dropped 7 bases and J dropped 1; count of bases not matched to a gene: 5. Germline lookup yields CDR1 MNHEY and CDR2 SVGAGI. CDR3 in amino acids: CASTGGWGTDTQYF. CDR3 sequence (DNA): TGTGCCAGCACGGGGGGATGGGGCACAGATACGCAGTATTTT.

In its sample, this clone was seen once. CDR3: CASSYLLAGETDTQYF. The CDR3 nucleotides read TGTGCCAGCAGTTACCTCCTAGCGGGGGAAACAGATACGCAGTATTTT. The chain combines TRBV6-2 or TRBV6-3 with TRBJ2-3, with TRBD2 identical over 10 bases. CDR1 is MNHEY and CDR2 is SVGEGT in the germline V gene. The CDR3 consists of 16 residues. Trimming cost V 2 bases and J 3 bases; bases outside gene matches: 5.

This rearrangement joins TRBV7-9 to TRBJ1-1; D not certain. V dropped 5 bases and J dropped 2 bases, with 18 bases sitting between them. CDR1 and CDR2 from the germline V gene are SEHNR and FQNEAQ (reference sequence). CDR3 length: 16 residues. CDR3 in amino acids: CASSPSFSEANTEAFF. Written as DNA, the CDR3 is TGTGCCAGCAGCCCGTCCTTCTCGGAGGCCAACACTGAAGCTTTCTTT.

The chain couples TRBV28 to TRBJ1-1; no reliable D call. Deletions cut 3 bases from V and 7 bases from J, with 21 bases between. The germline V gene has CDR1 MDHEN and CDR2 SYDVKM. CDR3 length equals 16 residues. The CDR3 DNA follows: TGTGCCAGCAGTTTCCCTTCCTCCTTTTTAACAGATGAAGCTTTCTTT. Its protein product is CASSFPSSFLTDEAFF.

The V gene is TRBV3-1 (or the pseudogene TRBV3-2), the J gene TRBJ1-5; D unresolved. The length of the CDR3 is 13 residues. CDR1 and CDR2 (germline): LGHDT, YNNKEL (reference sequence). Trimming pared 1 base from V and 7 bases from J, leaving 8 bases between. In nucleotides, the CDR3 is TGTGCCAGCAGCCAAGCCGGGAGCCAGCCCCAGCATTTT. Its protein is CASSQAGSQPQHF.

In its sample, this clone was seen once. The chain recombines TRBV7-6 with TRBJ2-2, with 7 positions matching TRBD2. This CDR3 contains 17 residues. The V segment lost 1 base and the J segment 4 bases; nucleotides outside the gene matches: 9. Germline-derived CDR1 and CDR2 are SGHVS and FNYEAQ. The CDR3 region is CASSLGGAREPTGELFF. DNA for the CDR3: TGTGCCAGCAGCTTAGGTGGGGCGCGGGAGCCCACCGGGGAGCTGTTTTTT.